The count of the clone carrying this T cell receptor (beta chain) is one. V was cut by 4 bases and J by 1 base, with 17 bases left in between. This CDR3 contains 17 residues. Germline V gene data show CDR1 as MDHEN and CDR2 as SYDVKM. Data came from immunoSEQ multiplex PCR; TCRdb stores just in-frame clones and leaves some out. The table includes approximately 200,000 clones, 80% to 90% detected once. The data stem from a study of blood T cell repertoires in COVID-19. Clinical histories supplied by participants themselves formed the basis of cohort assignment. The sequenced material came from PBMCs or T cells enriched from blood (not recorded which). The receptor was isolated from a man aged 30 to 39 who had recovered from COVID-19. The rearrangement links TRBV28 to TRBJ1-5; D not certain. CDR3 loop: CASSSRPKVRSNQPQHF. The DNA of the CDR3 is TGTGCCAGCAGTTCCCGGCCCAAAGTCAGGAGCAATCAGCCCCAGCATTTT.